This T cell receptor (beta chain) was identified in a study of Graves' ophthalmopathy and Graves' hyperthyroidism. General study results and limits: Between ophthalmopathy and stable hyperthyroidism, a 13-signature model drew a separation with 87.88% sensitivity and approximately 77% specificity. Most expanded thyroid clonotypes above 0.001 frequency also appeared in blood.

Where ophthalmopathy was present, donors had moderate-to-severe activity, CAS ≥3, NOSPECS ≥4 and duration under 3 months. With respect to this clonotype: The antigen remains unidentified.

The sequenced template was RNA, covering the TCR beta CDR3 region. Following a first-round RT-PCR that used HTBI primers, a second-round multiplex PCR was carried out. TCRdb analysed the multiplex PCR reads with MiXCR anew, one entry per CDR3 protein. The repertoire includes about 740,000 distinct CDR3 sequences, around 40% of them detected once, and less than 55% sits in the top ten. This clonotype was sampled from an adult man with Graves' ophthalmopathy. The specimen was peripheral blood.

CDR3 sequence reads: CASRDNRGTYGYTF. As DNA, the CDR3 is TGTGCCAGCAGAGACAACAGGGGTACGTATGGCTACACCTTC. The chain recombines TRBV2 with TRBJ1-2, with 7 bases matching TRBD1. The ends lost 6 bases at V and 5 bases at J; junction bases unmatched: 9. The germline V gene has CDR1 SNHLY and CDR2 FYNNEI. The CDR3 sequence is 14 residues long.